One and the same sample provided the 30 T cell receptor beta chains below, sequenced in a study of CD8 T cells in ankylosing spondylitis. MiXCR was run by TCRdb on the 5' RACE reads, yielding one entry per CDR3 protein. The sample includes 250,000 to 400,000 distinct CDR3 sequences, around a tenth seen only once; the top ten take roughly 9%. Sequencing used blood, either unsorted or a sorted T cell fraction (not recorded which). The source of these receptors is a female donor with ankylosing spondylitis or in good health (not recorded which).

In its sample, this clonotype was seen many times. The chain uses TRBV5-8 and TRBJ2-3, with TRBD2 identical over 8 bases. Looked up from germline, CDR1 is SGHTS and CDR2 is YDEGEE. Trimming took 7 bases from V and 2 from J; bases not matched to a gene: 9. The CDR3 sequence is 15 residues long. CDR3 sequence (DNA): TGTGCCAGCGGTCTCCTAGCGGGCAACACAGATACGCAGTATTTT. This translates into CASGLLAGNTDTQYF.

A few counts support this clonotype. This sequence joins TRBV4-1 and TRBJ2-1; D is perhaps TRBD1 (6 bases). Trimming took 5 bases from V and 0 from J, leaving 14 bases between them. The CDR3 sequence is 16 residues long. From germline, CDR1 is MGHRA and CDR2 YSYEKL. The CDR3 bases are TGCGCCAGCAGCGGAATCGACAGGAGCTCCTACAATGAGCAGTTCTTC. It encodes CASSGIDRSSYNEQFF.

The V call is TRBV19, the J call TRBJ1-5; 8 bases fit TRBD1. Germline V lookup: CDR1 LNHDA, CDR2 SQIVND (reference sequence). V dropped 5 bases and J dropped 0; count of bases not matched to a gene: 6. CDR3 length: 16 amino acids. The CDR3 loop is CASSGQGAYSNQPQHF. The CDR3 DNA reads as TGTGCCAGTAGTGGACAGGGAGCCTATAGCAATCAGCCCCAGCATTTT. The full variable domain, rest sourced from reference TRBV19 and TRBJ1-5, is DGGITQSPKYLFRKEGQNVTLSCEQNLNHDAMYWYRQDPGQGLRLIYYSQIVNDFQKGDIAEGYSVSREKKESFPLTVTSAQKNPTAFYLCASSGQGAYSNQPQHFGDGTRLSIL.

This clonotype was observed at least ten times. The CDR3 is CASSQQPGQRQTQYF. The DNA of the CDR3 is TGTGCCAGCAGTCAACAGCCGGGACAGCGACAGACCCAGTACTTC. The chain links TRBV27 to TRBJ2-5, with 7 bases aligning to TRBD1. CDR3 size: 15 residues. CDR1 and CDR2 (germline): MNHEY, SMNVEV (reference sequence). Trimming took 5 bases from V and 6 from J; bases not matched to a gene: 12.

This chain connects TRBV3-1 to TRBJ1-6, with no clear D. Trimming removed 2 bases at V and 6 bases at J, with 17 bases between. The length of the CDR3 is 17 residues. Germline values: CDR1 LGHDT, CDR2 YNNKEL (reference sequence). The chain's CDR3 is CASSQLSGPRTNSPLHF. The CDR3 DNA reads as TGTGCCAGCAGCCAACTATCCGGGCCGAGGACTAATTCACCCCTCCACTTT. Variable domain in full (rest from reference TRBV3-1 and TRBJ1-6): DTAVSQTPKYLVTQMGNDKSIKCEQNLGHDTMYWYKQDSKKFLKIMFSYNNKELIINETVPNRFSPKSPDKAHLNLHINSLELGDSAVYFCASSQLSGPRTNSPLHFGNGTRLTVT.

This clonotype was detected many times. V is TRBV5-1 and J is TRBJ2-5, with D possibly being TRBD2 (6 bases). CDR1 is SGHRS, CDR2 YFSETQ, per germline. The CDR3 consists of 15 residues. Deletions cut 2 bases from V and 5 bases from J, with 16 bases between. The CDR3: CASSLNAGPKETQYF. DNA of the CDR3: TGCGCCAGCAGCTTAAATGCGGGACCCAAGGAGACCCAGTACTTC.

Turning to this clonotype: This may be a read error: a much more frequent sequence differs by one nucleotide. This chain joins TRBV14 and TRBJ2-5; perhaps TRBD2 as D (5 bases). Germline CDR1 and CDR2: SGHDN and FVKESK. V was pared by 1 base and J by 5 bases, with 17 bases between. This CDR3 spans 16 amino acids. CDR3 sequence: CASSQGRFAKIETQYF. DNA of the CDR3: TGTGCCAGCAGCCAAGGGAGGTTCGCTAAGATTGAGACCCAGTACTTC.

Worth noting for this clonotype: A read error is likely here: a far larger clone is one base away. The genes are TRBV12-3 or TRBV12-4 and TRBJ2-3, with TRBD2 as a possible D gene (5 bases). The CDR3 sequence is 14 residues long. The ends were cut back, 3 bases at V and 1 base at J, with 8 bases in the middle. The CDR3 region is CASSFSGCTDTQYF. The CDR3 DNA follows: TGTGCCAGCAGTTTTTCGGGGTGCACAGATACGCAGTATTTT.

This clonotype has at least ten counts. V and J are TRBV4-2 and TRBJ2-2; 7 nucleotides match TRBD2. After removal of 0 bases from V and 7 bases from J, the junction contained 11 bases not matched to a gene. This CDR3 contains 17 residues. Germline values: CDR1 LGHNA, CDR2 YNFKEQ. The CDR3 DNA reads TGTGCCAGCAGCCAAGAGCTTGGCGGGAGTATCGACGGGGAGCTGTTTTTT. This codes for CASSQELGGSIDGELFF.

This clonotype has at least ten counts. This rearrangement joins TRBV10-3 to TRBJ2-4, with TRBD2 identical over 12 bases. This CDR3 is built from 14 residues. With 4 bases clipped from V and 8 bases from J, the junction kept 3 bases outside the gene matches. From germline, CDR1 is ENHRY and CDR2 SYGVKD. This CDR3 is CAISASGRADIQYF. The CDR3 DNA sequence: TGTGCCATCAGTGCTAGCGGGAGGGCCGACATTCAGTACTTC.

This clonotype was detected ten times or more. This chain links TRBV6-5 with TRBJ2-1; no clear D. CDR3 length: 14 amino acids. The ends were cut back, 0 bases at V and 6 bases at J, with 9 bases in the middle. Germline CDR1 is MNHEY and CDR2 is SVGAGI. CDR3 residues: CASSYSHNSNEQFF. The DNA for the CDR3 is TGTGCCAGCAGTTACTCGCATAACTCCAATGAGCAGTTCTTC.

This clonotype was picked up many times. The chain carries TRBV15 and TRBJ1-5; D is unclear. The CDR3 is 14 residues long. V was pared by 0 bases and J by 8 bases, with 11 bases between. The germline CDR1 and CDR2 sequences are LNHNV and YYDKDF (reference sequence). The CDR3 loop is CATSRDLGIKPQHF. For the CDR3, the DNA is TGTGCCACCAGCAGAGATTTAGGGATCAAGCCCCAGCATTTT.

This rearrangement joins TRBV5-6 to TRBJ2-1, with 12 positions matching TRBD1. The CDR3 extends over 15 amino acids. V trimming: 2 bases; J trimming: 10 bases; junction bases outside the gene matches: 7. Germline V gives CDR1 SGHDT, CDR2 YYEEEE. The DNA for the CDR3 is TGTGCCAGCAGCTTCCGGGACAGGGGGCATCGGGAGCAGTTCTTC. Its protein is CASSFRDRGHREQFF. Using reference TRBV5-6 and TRBJ2-1 for the parts outside the CDR3, the full variable domain is DAGVTQSPTHLIKTRGQQVTLRCSPKSGHDTVSWYQQALGQGPQFIFQYYEEEERQRGNFPDRFSGHQFPNYSSELNVNALLLGDSALYLCASSFRDRGHREQFFGPGTRLTVL.

This clonotype has a count of ten or more. This chain connects TRBV20-1 to TRBJ1-5; no reliable D call. Germline assignment: CDR1 DFQATT and CDR2 SNEGSKA (reference sequence). Trimming cost V 3 bases and J 5 bases, with 17 bases left between them. This CDR3 has 15 amino acids. The CDR3 reads CSASLNRRTDQPQHF. The CDR3 DNA follows: TGCAGTGCTAGCCTAAATAGGCGGACGGATCAGCCCCAGCATTTT.

This clonotype was seen at least ten times. The V and J genes are TRBV5-6 and TRBJ1-5; no clear D. Germline V gives CDR1 SGHDT, CDR2 YYEEEE. Trimming removed 2 bases from V and 6 bases from J, with 15 bases in between. This CDR3 spans 15 amino acids. The CDR3 region is CASSFRREIAQPQHF. The CDR3 region has the DNA TGTGCCAGCAGCTTTAGGAGGGAAATTGCTCAGCCCCAGCATTTT.

V gene TRBV5-5 combines with J gene TRBJ2-5; D is unclear. The CDR3 contains 14 residues. V was shortened by 2 bases and J by 1 base, with 9 bases between the two germline ends. The germline V gene has CDR1 SGHKS and CDR2 YYEKEE (reference sequence). In DNA, the CDR3 is TGTGCCAGCAGCTTTAGGTCTACCCAAGAGACCCAGTACTTC. Amino acid sequence: CASSFRSTQETQYF. Drawing the rest from reference TRBV5-5 and TRBJ2-5, the complete variable domain is DAGVTQSPTHLIKTRGQQVTLRCSPISGHKSVSWYQQVLGQGPQFIFQYYEKEERGRGNFPDRFSARQFPNYSSELNVNALLLGDSALYLCASSFRSTQETQYFGPGTRLLVL.

This chain connects TRBV7-9 to TRBJ1-1; D may be TRBD1 (5 bases). Germline V gene data show CDR1 as SEHNR and CDR2 as FQNEAQ (reference sequence). The V end lost 2 bases, the J end lost 0 bases, and 13 bases lay between the germline ends. The CDR3 has 16 residues. CDR3 amino acids: CASSLLGAALNTEAFF. The DNA for the CDR3 is TGTGCCAGCAGCTTATTAGGGGCAGCGTTGAACACTGAAGCTTTCTTT.

V gene TRBV3-1 combines with J gene TRBJ2-1; the D gene is possibly TRBD2 (5 bases). The CDR3 has 16 amino acids. The V gene's germline CDR1 is LGHDT and CDR2 YNNKEL (reference sequence). V dropped 0 bases and J dropped 5 bases, with 14 bases sitting between them. The CDR3 region has the DNA TGTGCCAGCAGCCAAGAAATAGCGTTAAGGAACAATGAGCAGTTCTTC. Its translation: CASSQEIALRNNEQFF.

This clonotype has a count of ten or more. Here the CDR3 reads CASSPRDYHTDTQYF. The CDR3 bases are TGTGCCAGCAGTCCCCGGGACTACCACACAGATACGCAGTATTTT. The chain is built from TRBV27 and TRBJ2-3; 7 bases align to TRBD2. This CDR3 region has 15 residues. V was clipped by 5 bases and J by 2 bases; unmatched bases: 7. Germline loops: CDR1 MNHEY, CDR2 SMNVEV (reference sequence).

This clonotype was detected many times. This chain connects TRBV12-3 or TRBV12-4 to TRBJ1-1; possible D gene TRBD1, 5 bases. With 4 bases removed from V and 4 bases from J, the gap between germline ends came to 10 bases. The CDR3 loop spans 13 amino acids. CDR3 nucleotide sequence: TGTGCCAGCAGTTGGGCAGGGATCACTGAAGCTTTCTTT. Amino acid sequence: CASSWAGITEAFF.

This clonotype was found many times. The chain combines TRBV29-1 with TRBJ1-5; 7 nucleotides align to TRBD1. Germline CDR1 and CDR2: SQVTM and ANQGSEA. The CDR3 extends over 14 amino acids. J lost 4 bases, V lost 7 bases, and 10 bases had no gene match. CDR3 loop: CSAAFGTDNQPQHF. The CDR3 DNA sequence: TGCAGCGCCGCTTTCGGGACAGATAATCAGCCCCAGCATTTT.

This clonotype has at least ten counts. The V gene is TRBV12-3 or TRBV12-4, the J gene TRBJ2-1; TRBD2 agrees at 11 bases. Germline trimming cut 6 bases from V and 0 bases from J; bases unmatched to any gene: 4. The CDR3 sequence is 16 residues long. CDR3 loop: CASSTTSGSSYNEQFF. CDR3 bases: TGTGCCAGCAGCACCACTAGCGGGAGCTCCTACAATGAGCAGTTCTTC.

This clonotype was seen at least ten times. The chain carries TRBV6-1 and TRBJ1-1; D not resolved. This CDR3 is built from 14 residues. V shed 3 bases and J shed 0 bases, with 8 bases lying between them. Per the germline V gene, CDR1 is MNHNS and CDR2 is SASEGT. The CDR3 nucleotides are TGTGCCAGCAGTGACAGACACATGAACACTGAAGCTTTCTTT. It yields the protein CASSDRHMNTEAFF.

This clonotype was observed many times. CDR3 in DNA: TGCGCCAGCAGCTTGCCCCCGCCAGGGCGTATCTATGGCTACACCTTC. Translating gives CASSLPPPGRIYGYTF. The chain combines TRBV5-1 with TRBJ1-2; D might be TRBD1 (5 bases). The CDR3 length is 16 residues. Trimming removed 1 base at V and 4 bases at J, with 17 bases between. CDR1 is SGHRS, CDR2 YFSETQ, per germline.

This clonotype was seen ten or more times. The chain uses TRBV7-2 and TRBJ1-1; D is ambiguous. CDR3 length: 14 residues. V lost 1 base and J lost 2, with 8 bases in between. Germline V gene lookup returns CDR1 SGHTA and CDR2 FQGNSA. Here the CDR3 DNA reads TGTGCCAGCAGCTTAGTTTCCCTCAACACTGAAGCTTTCTTT. The encoded protein is CASSLVSLNTEAFF.

This clonotype was picked up many times. V usage is TRBV4-2 and J usage is TRBJ2-7; 7 nucleotides line up with TRBD2. The CDR3 is 15 amino acids. The junction had 5 bases not matched to a gene; V was cut back by 2 bases and J by 1 base. CDR1 and CDR2 from the germline V gene are LGHNA and YNFKEQ. The CDR3 reads CASSQLSSGSYEQYF. The DNA of the CDR3 is TGTGCCAGCAGCCAATTGTCTAGCGGTTCCTACGAGCAGTACTTC.

The chain employs TRBV12-3 or TRBV12-4 and TRBJ2-1, with 8 nucleotides matching TRBD1. The CDR3 is 18 residues long. This CDR3 reads CTRCLWFVKQGAQVEQFF. In DNA form, the CDR3 reads TGTACCCGCTGTTTATGGTTCGTAAAGCAGGGGGCGCAAGTGGAGCAGTTCTTC.

The sample holds many counts of this clonotype. The chain is built from TRBV6-4 and TRBJ1-2; D gene unclear. This CDR3 contains 14 residues. Germline CDR1 reads MRHNA; CDR2 reads SNTAGT. Trimming took 8 bases from V and 0 from J, leaving 13 bases between them. DNA of the CDR3: TGTGCCAGCTCCCTTGAACCCGCTAACTATGGCTACACCTTC. It encodes CASSLEPANYGYTF.

This clonotype occurred a few times. J is TRBJ1-5 and V is TRBV12-3 or TRBV12-4; D might be TRBD1 (5 bases). The CDR3 has 14 residues. The V end was cut by 6 bases, the J end by 6 bases, with 15 bases between. The CDR3 protein is CASRAGRVGQPQHF. Written as DNA, the CDR3 is TGTGCCAGCAGAGCAGGGAGGGTAGGTCAGCCCCAGCATTTT.

This clonotype appeared many times. V is TRBV20-1 and J is TRBJ1-6, with TRBD1 identical over 9 bases. The CDR3 is 13 residues long. After removal of 6 bases from V and 10 bases from J, the junction contained 7 bases not matched to a gene. Germline V lookup: CDR1 DFQATT, CDR2 SNEGSKA (reference sequence). CDR3 amino acids: CSARTGVRSPLHF. The CDR3 DNA follows: TGCAGTGCACGGACAGGGGTGAGATCACCCCTCCACTTT.